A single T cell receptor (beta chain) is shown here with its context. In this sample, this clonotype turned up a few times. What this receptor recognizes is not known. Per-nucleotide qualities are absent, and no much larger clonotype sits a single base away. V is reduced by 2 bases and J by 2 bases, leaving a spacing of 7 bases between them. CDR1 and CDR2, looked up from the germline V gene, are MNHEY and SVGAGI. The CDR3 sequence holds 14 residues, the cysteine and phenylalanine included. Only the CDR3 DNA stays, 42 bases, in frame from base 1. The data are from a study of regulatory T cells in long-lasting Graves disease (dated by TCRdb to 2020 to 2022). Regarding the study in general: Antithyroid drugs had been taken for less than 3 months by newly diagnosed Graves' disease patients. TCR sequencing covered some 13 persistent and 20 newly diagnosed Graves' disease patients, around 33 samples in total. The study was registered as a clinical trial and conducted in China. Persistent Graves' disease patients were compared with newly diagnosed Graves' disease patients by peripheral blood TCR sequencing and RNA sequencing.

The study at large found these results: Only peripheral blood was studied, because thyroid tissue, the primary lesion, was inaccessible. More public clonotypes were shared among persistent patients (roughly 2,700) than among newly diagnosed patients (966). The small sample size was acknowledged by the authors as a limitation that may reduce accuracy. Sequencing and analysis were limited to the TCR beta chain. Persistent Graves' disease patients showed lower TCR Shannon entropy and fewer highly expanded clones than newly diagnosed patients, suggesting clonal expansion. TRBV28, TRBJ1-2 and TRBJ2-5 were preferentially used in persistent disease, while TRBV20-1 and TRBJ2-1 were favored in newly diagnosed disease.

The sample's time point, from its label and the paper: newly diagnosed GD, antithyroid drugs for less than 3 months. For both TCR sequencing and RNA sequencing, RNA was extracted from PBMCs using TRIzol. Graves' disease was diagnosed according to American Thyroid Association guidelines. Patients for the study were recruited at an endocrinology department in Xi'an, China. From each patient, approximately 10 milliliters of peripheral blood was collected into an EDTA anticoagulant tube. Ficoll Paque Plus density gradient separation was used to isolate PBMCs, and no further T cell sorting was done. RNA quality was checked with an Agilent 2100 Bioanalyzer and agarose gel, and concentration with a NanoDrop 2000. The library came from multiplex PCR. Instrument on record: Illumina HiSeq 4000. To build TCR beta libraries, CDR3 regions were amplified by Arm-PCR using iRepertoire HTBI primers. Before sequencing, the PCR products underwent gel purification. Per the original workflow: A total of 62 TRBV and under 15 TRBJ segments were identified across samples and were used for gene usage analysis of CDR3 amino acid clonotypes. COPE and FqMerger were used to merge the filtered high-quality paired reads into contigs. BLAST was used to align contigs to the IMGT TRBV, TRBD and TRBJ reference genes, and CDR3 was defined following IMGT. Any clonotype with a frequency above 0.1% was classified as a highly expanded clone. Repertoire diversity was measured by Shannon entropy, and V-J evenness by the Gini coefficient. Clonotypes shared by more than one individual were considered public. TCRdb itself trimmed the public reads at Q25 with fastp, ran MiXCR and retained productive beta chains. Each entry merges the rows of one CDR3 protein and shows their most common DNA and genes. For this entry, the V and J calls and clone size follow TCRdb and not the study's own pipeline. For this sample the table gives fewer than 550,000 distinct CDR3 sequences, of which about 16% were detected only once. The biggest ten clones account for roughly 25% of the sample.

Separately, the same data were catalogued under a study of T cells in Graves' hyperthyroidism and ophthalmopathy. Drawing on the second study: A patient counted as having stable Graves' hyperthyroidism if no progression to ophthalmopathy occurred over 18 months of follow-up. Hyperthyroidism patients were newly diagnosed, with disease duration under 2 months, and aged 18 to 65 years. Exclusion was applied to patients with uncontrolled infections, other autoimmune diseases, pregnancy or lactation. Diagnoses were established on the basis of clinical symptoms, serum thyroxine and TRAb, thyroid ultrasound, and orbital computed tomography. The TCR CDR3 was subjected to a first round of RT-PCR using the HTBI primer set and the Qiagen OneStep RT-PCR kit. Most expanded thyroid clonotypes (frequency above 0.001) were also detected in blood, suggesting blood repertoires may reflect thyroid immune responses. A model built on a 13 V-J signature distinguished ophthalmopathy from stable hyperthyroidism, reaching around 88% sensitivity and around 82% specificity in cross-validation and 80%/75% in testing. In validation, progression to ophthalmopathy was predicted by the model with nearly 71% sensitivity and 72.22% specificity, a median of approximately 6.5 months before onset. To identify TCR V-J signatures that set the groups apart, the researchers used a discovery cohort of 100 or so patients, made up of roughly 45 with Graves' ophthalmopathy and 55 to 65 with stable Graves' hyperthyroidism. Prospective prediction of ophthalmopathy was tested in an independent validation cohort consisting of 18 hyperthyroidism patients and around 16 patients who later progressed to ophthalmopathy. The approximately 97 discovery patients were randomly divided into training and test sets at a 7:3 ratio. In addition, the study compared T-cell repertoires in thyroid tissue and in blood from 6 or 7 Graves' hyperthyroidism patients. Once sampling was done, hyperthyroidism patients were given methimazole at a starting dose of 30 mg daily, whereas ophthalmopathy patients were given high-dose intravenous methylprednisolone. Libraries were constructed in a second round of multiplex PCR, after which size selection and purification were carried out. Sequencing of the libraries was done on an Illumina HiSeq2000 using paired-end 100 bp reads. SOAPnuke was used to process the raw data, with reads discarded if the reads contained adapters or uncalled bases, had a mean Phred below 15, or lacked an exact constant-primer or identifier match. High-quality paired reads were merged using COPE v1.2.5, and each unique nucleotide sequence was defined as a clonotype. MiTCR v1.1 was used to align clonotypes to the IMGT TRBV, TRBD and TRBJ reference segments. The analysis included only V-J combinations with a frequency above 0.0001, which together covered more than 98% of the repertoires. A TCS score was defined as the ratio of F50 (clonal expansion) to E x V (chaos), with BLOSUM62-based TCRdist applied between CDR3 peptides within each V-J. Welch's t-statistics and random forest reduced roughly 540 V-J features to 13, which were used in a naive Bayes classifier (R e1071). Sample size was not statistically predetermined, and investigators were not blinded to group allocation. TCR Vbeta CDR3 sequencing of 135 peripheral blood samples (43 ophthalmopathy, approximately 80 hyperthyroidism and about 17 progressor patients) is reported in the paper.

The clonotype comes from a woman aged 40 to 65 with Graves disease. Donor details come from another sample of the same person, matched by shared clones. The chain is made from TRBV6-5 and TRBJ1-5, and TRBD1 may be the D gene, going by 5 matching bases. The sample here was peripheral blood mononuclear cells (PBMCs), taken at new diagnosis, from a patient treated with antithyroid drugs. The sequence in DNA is TGTGCCAGCAGTTACAGCAGGGGCAATCAGCCCCAGCATTTT. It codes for CASSYSRGNQPQHF.